Presented here are 7 T cell receptor beta chains from one specimen sequenced in a study of vaccination and CD4 T cells after COVID-19 (dated by TCRdb to the early 2020s). The treatment or condition label of this sample denotes: approximately 9-day PBMC culture with coronavirus spike peptide pools or control peptides (ViraFEST assay). Antigens of these TCRs are unknown. Preparation of the library involved PCR. The sample was run on an Illumina iSeq 100. TCR sequencing of DNA from cultured CD4+ T cells used the Oncomine TCR Beta short-read assay at the Johns Hopkins FTIC core. TCRdb reanalyzed the raw reads on its own, using fastp at Q25 for trimming and MiXCR for clone calling, and kept in-frame beta chains. Each entry is one CDR3 protein sequence, shown with its most common DNA and genes. Recorded for this sample are tens of thousands of distinct CDR3 sequences; under 45% of them occurred a single time. 15% to 20% of the sample is in the top ten clones.

The sequencing here drew on CD4+ T cells from blood, cultured in vitro, taken before SARS-CoV-2 vaccination. The origin of the receptors is a human donor who received a COVID-19 vaccine.

The chain combines TRBV30 with TRBJ1-2, with 7 bases identical to TRBD1. The V and J ends lost 8 bases and 3 bases, in that order; junction bases with no gene match: 9. The CDR3 runs 13 residues. Germline CDR1 is GTSNPN and CDR2 is SVGIG (reference sequence). The CDR3 here is CAGSDRSDYGYTF. The DNA for the CDR3 is TGTGCCGGGTCGGACAGGAGTGACTATGGCTACACCTTC.

This clonotype came up a few times. This chain uses TRBV6-1 with TRBJ1-1, with D unclear. Trimming removed 1 base from V and 7 bases from J, with 10 bases in between. The CDR3 totals 13 residues. Germline V lookup: CDR1 MNHNS, CDR2 SASEGT. CDR3 DNA sequence: TGTGCCAGCAGTGAAGACTTCGGAGTTGAAGCTTTCTTT. As protein: CASSEDFGVEAFF.

This clonotype occurred a few times. The rearrangement uses TRBV10-3 and TRBJ2-7, with unresolved D. Germline assignment: CDR1 ENHRY and CDR2 SYGVKD. This CDR3 has 12 residues. With 3 bases removed from V and 4 bases from J, the gap between germline ends came to 7 bases. CDR3 amino acids: CAISEMGYEQYF. In DNA, the CDR3 is TGTGCCATCAGTGAAATGGGTTACGAGCAGTACTTC.

This clonotype was seen a handful of times. CDR3 amino acids: CASSLGLAGGQETQYF. The DNA of the CDR3 is TGTGCCAGCAGTTTGGGACTAGCGGGGGGACAAGAGACCCAGTACTTC. The chain uses TRBV12-3 or TRBV12-4 and TRBJ2-5; 15 positions agree with TRBD2. The CDR3 contains 16 residues. With V trimmed by 3 bases and J by 2 bases, 1 base remained unmatched.

This chain uses TRBV20-1 with TRBJ1-6, with D unclear. V lost 3 bases and J 7 bases, leaving 10 bases between the germline ends. Germline V lookup: CDR1 DFQATT, CDR2 SNEGSKA (reference sequence). The CDR3 has 13 residues. CDR3 DNA sequence: TGCAGTGCTAGGCCCCACGGGAATTCACCCCTCCACTTT. This codes for CSARPHGNSPLHF.

The chain has TRBV6-4 and TRBJ1-1; TRBD1 aligns across 9 bases. Germline V CDR1 and CDR2: MRHNA, SNTAGT. The CDR3 sequence is 15 residues long. After removal of 0 bases from V and 5 bases from J, the junction contained 4 bases not matched to a gene. The CDR3 region is CASSDSTGGRTEAFF. The CDR3 bases are TGTGCCAGCAGTGACTCGACAGGGGGACGGACTGAAGCTTTCTTT.

J is TRBJ2-7 and V is TRBV7-9; D may be TRBD1 or TRBD2 (6 bases each). Germline loops: CDR1 SEHNR, CDR2 FQNEAQ (reference sequence). V was cut by 1 base and J by 2 bases, with 15 bases left in between. The CDR3 runs 16 residues. The CDR3 is CASSLGGGPRPYEQYF. CDR3 sequence (DNA): TGTGCCAGCAGCTTAGGAGGGGGGCCGAGACCCTACGAGCAGTACTTC.